The 27 T cell receptor beta chains in this list originate from one sample, sequenced in a study of control samples from healthy donors and cancer patients. Clones were read by immunoSEQ multiplex PCR, and TCRdb kept only the in-frame ones, dropping some. This table holds 40,000 to 55,000 clones, more than 85% found once. The sample consisted of PBMCs. These receptors were collected from a middle-aged woman with head and neck cancer.

The chain combines TRBV13 with TRBJ1-6, with D perhaps matching TRBD1 (5 bases). The CDR3 runs to 12 residues. The germline V gene encodes CDR1 PRHDT and CDR2 FYEKMQ (reference sequence). The V end lost 2 bases, the J end lost 9 bases, and 5 bases lay between the germline ends. CDR3 amino acids: CASSLRGSPLHF. CDR3 bases: TGTGCCAGCAGCTTAAGGGGTTCACCCCTCCACTTT.

With regard to this clone: At one end, the junction sequence differs from germline, possibly due to a read error. V gene TRBV28 combines with J gene TRBJ2-7; a possible D gene is TRBD2 (6 bases). The CDR3 sequence is 16 residues long. Germline CDR1 is MDHEN and CDR2 is SYDVKM. CDR3 loop: CASSEGTALGVYQQYF. CDR3 DNA: TGTGCCTCCTCGGAGGGTACAGCTCTCGGGGTCTACCAGCAGTACTTC.

The chain recombines TRBV5-6 with TRBJ1-1; 7 nucleotides align to TRBD1. The germline V gene encodes CDR1 SGHDT and CDR2 YYEEEE. The CDR3 extends over 17 amino acids. V was pared by 4 bases and J by 2 bases, with 14 bases of the junction left unmatched. CDR3 bases: TGTGCCAGCAGCCCATACAGGGGTGAAATTAGAAACACTGAAGCTTTCTTT. Its protein is CASSPYRGEIRNTEAFF.

V and J are TRBV29-1 and TRBJ1-3; 7 bases match TRBD1. The CDR3 is 13 residues long. The germline gives CDR1 SQVTM, CDR2 ANQGSEA. J lost 2 bases, V lost 6 bases, and 4 bases had no gene match. Here the CDR3 DNA reads TGCAGCGTCAGGGACAGACCTGGAAACACCATATATTTT. It yields the protein CSVRDRPGNTIYF.

The chain employs TRBV10-3 and TRBJ1-5, with D tentatively TRBD1 (5 bases). Germline V gene sequence: CDR1 ENHRY, CDR2 SYGVKD. The CDR3 has 12 amino acids. The germline V and J ends were trimmed by 8 bases and 2 bases, with 7 bases remaining between them. The CDR3 DNA is TGTGCCATCCCGGGGGGCAATCAGCCCCAGCATTTT. Translated: CAIPGGNQPQHF.

V usage is TRBV6-1 and J usage is TRBJ2-3, with 8 bases lining up with TRBD2. The V segment lost 1 base and the J segment 5 bases; nucleotides outside the gene matches: 5. Germline V gene data show CDR1 as MNHNS and CDR2 as SASEGT. The CDR3 is 15 amino acids. CDR3 residues: CASSEVGGGRDTQYF. The CDR3 nucleotides read TGTGCCAGCAGTGAAGTCGGGGGGGGAAGAGATACGCAGTATTTT.

The chain links TRBV2 to TRBJ1-2, with 7 bases identical to TRBD1. V shed 6 bases and J 2 bases; nucleotides not matched to a gene: 3. This CDR3 spans 13 amino acids. In germline, CDR1 is SNHLY, CDR2 FYNNEI. The CDR3 reads CASSQQGNYGYTF. The CDR3 DNA reads as TGTGCCAGCAGCCAACAGGGGAACTATGGCTACACCTTC.

The chain is built from TRBV5-5 and TRBJ1-1; D is unclear. The CDR3 extends over 15 amino acids. Germline values: CDR1 SGHKS, CDR2 YYEKEE (reference sequence). V was pared by 1 base and J by 6 bases, with 16 bases between. The CDR3 nucleotides read TGTGCCAGCAGCTTGAGGGTAGGGAGTGGCGCTGAAGCTTTCTTT. Translation: CASSLRVGSGAEAFF.

The V and J genes are TRBV5-8 and TRBJ1-5, with 10 bases fitting TRBD1. V lost 3 bases and J lost 5; bases outside the gene matches: 5. Germline V gives CDR1 SGHTS, CDR2 YDEGEE. The CDR3 contains 15 residues. The CDR3: CASSWGQGSHQPQHF. The CDR3 nucleotides are TGTGCCAGCAGCTGGGGACAGGGGAGTCATCAGCCCCAGCATTTT.

V is TRBV7-6 and J is TRBJ2-2; D call uncertain. The CDR3 loop spans 19 amino acids. Germline V gene lookup returns CDR1 SGHVS and CDR2 FNYEAQ. V lost 6 bases to trimming and J lost 1 base, with 24 bases between them. The chain's CDR3 is CASSQLNRNRYMNTGELFF. The DNA for the CDR3 is TGTGCCAGCAGTCAACTTAACCGTAACAGATACATGAACACCGGGGAGCTGTTTTTT.

This clone showed up just a few times. The rearrangement links TRBV21-1 to TRBJ2-7; the D segment call TRBD1 is taken from the table without a DNA check. TRBV21-1 is noted as a pseudogene. CDR3 length: 13 residues. The CDR3: CASRTTGGYEQYF. The CDR3 DNA reads as TGTGCCAGCAGAACGACAGGGGGGTACGAGCAGTACTTC.

This clone was picked up a small number of times. The chain employs TRBV4-1 and TRBJ1-5; no clear D. This CDR3 has 16 amino acids. CDR1 is MGHRA and CDR2 is YSYEKL in the germline V gene. Trimming left V 2 bases short and J 5 bases short, with 16 bases between. This CDR3 reads CASSQMGTREHQPQHF. The CDR3 region has the DNA TGCGCCAGCAGCCAAATGGGTACACGTGAGCATCAGCCCCAGCATTTT.

This chain joins TRBV2 and TRBJ2-1; no firm D call. The CDR3 is 13 residues long. Per germline, CDR1 SNHLY and CDR2 FYNNEI. V was trimmed by 7 bases and J by 4 bases, leaving 11 bases between them. CDR3 nucleotide sequence: TGTGCCAGCAAGATGAGAACTTACAATGAGCAGTTCTTC. Its translation: CASKMRTYNEQFF.

The chain recombines TRBV6-2 or TRBV6-3 with TRBJ2-7, with 8 bases fitting TRBD1. The length of the CDR3 is 16 residues. The germline CDR1 and CDR2 sequences are MNHEY and SVGEGT. Unmatched junction bases numbered 6, after V lost 2 bases and J lost 0 bases. The CDR3 nucleotides read TGTGCCAGCAGTTACCACAGGGGGAGCGTCTCCTACGAGCAGTACTTC. This gives the protein CASSYHRGSVSYEQYF.

The chain employs TRBV7-2 and TRBJ2-7; 7 bases are a match to TRBD1. The trim removed 2 bases at V and 2 bases at J, leaving 3 bases unmatched. Germline loops: CDR1 SGHTA, CDR2 FQGNSA. The CDR3 loop spans 14 amino acids. The CDR3 here is CASSLRTGPYEQYF. DNA of the CDR3: TGTGCCAGCAGCTTAAGGACAGGCCCCTACGAGCAGTACTTC.

The chain's CDR3 is CAWSNLGENIQYF. For the CDR3, the DNA is TGTGCCTGGAGTAATTTGGGTGAAAACATTCAGTACTTC. This rearrangement joins TRBV30 to TRBJ2-4; no definite D call. Germline CDR1 is GTSNPN and CDR2 is SVGIG (reference sequence). The CDR3 has 13 amino acids. V was cut by 2 bases and J by 5 bases, with 10 bases left in between.

The chain combines TRBV30 with TRBJ2-3, with unresolved D. CDR3 length equals 15 residues. The ends were cut back, 4 bases at V and 5 bases at J, with 19 bases in the middle. The germline V gene has CDR1 GTSNPN and CDR2 SVGIG (reference sequence). In DNA, the CDR3 is TGTGCCTGGACTTTTTACGGGTCCAGACGAGATACGCAGTATTTT. It specifies CAWTFYGSRRDTQYF. Using reference TRBV30 and TRBJ2-3 for the parts outside the CDR3, the full variable domain is SQTIHQWPATLVQPVGSPLSLECTVEGTSNPNLYWYRQAAGRGLQLLFYSVGIGQISSEVPQNLSASRPQDRQFILSSKKLLLSDSGFYLCAWTFYGSRRDTQYFGPGTRLTVL.

This clone was observed a single time. CDR3: CASRLTLTGAIQETQYF. CDR3 bases: TGTGCCAGCAGACTAACCCTTACAGGGGCGATACAAGAGACCCAGTACTTC. This rearrangement joins TRBV2 to TRBJ2-5, with 7 bases aligning to TRBD1. Germline V gene sequence: CDR1 SNHLY, CDR2 FYNNEI. The CDR3 is 17 residues long. With 6 bases clipped from V and 2 bases from J, the junction kept 15 bases outside the gene matches.

The chain combines TRBV5-1 with TRBJ1-1; 11 positions agree with TRBD1. The length of the CDR3 is 14 residues. J was trimmed by 5 bases and V by 4 bases; bases with no gene match: 4. Germline CDR1 and CDR2: SGHRS and YFSETQ. This CDR3 reads CASSGGTGGTEAFF. The CDR3 DNA reads as TGCGCCAGCAGCGGCGGGACAGGGGGTACTGAAGCTTTCTTT.

The chain couples TRBV9 to TRBJ2-1; D possibly uses TRBD1 or TRBD2 (5 bases each). CDR3 length: 14 residues. Trimming stripped 3 bases from V and 9 bases from J, with 16 bases between. The germline V gene has CDR1 SGDLS and CDR2 YYNGEE. CDR3: CASSAPLTGGEQFF. Written as DNA, the CDR3 is TGTGCCAGCAGCGCACCCCTTACTGGGGGTGAGCAGTTCTTC.

The V call is TRBV6-5, the J call TRBJ1-1, with no clear D. The CDR3 covers 14 residues. The V end lost 2 bases, the J end lost 6 bases, and 13 bases lay between the germline ends. In germline, CDR1 is MNHEY, CDR2 SVGAGI. The CDR3 spells CASSYVPRGAEAFF. CDR3 nucleotide sequence: TGTGCCAGCAGTTACGTCCCTCGGGGAGCTGAAGCTTTCTTT.

This clone showed up just once. The chain combines TRBV9 with TRBJ2-2; TRBD2 matches at 7 bases. Trimming at V came to 2 bases and at J to 4 bases, leaving 14 bases not matched to a gene. Looked up from germline, CDR1 is SGDLS and CDR2 is YYNGEE. The CDR3 is 18 amino acids. The CDR3 reads CASSVWPSGDPATGELFF. In DNA, the CDR3 is TGTGCCAGCAGCGTTTGGCCTAGCGGCGACCCCGCCACCGGGGAGCTGTTTTTT.

This clone was seen only once. This chain links TRBV7-9 with TRBJ1-5; D is uncertain. Trimming took off 3 bases at V and 7 bases at J, with 7 bases between the two ends. CDR1 is SEHNR and CDR2 is FQNEAQ in the germline V gene (reference sequence). The CDR3 loop spans 12 amino acids. The CDR3 loop is CASSLANQPQHF. CDR3 in DNA: TGTGCCAGCAGCTTGGCGAACCAGCCCCAGCATTTT.

This chain joins TRBV12-3 or TRBV12-4 and TRBJ2-5; D ambiguous. The CDR3 has 12 residues. V shed 5 bases and J shed 5 bases, with 9 bases lying between them. In DNA form, the CDR3 reads TGTGCCAGCAGTATGGTGAGGGAGACCCAGTACTTC. Translated: CASSMVRETQYF.

This sequence joins TRBV27 and TRBJ1-5; TRBD1 agrees at 9 bases. The V and J ends lost 6 bases and 2 bases, in that order; junction bases with no gene match: 8. Germline CDR1 reads MNHEY; CDR2 reads SMNVEV (reference sequence). The CDR3 has 16 residues. The CDR3 here is CASSNLGQGGNQPQHF. In DNA, the CDR3 is TGTGCCAGCAGCAACCTGGGACAGGGAGGCAATCAGCCCCAGCATTTT.

The V call is TRBV5-8, the J call TRBJ2-1, with D perhaps TRBD2 (5 bases). CDR1 SGHTS and CDR2 YDEGEE come from the germline V gene. V dropped 2 bases and J dropped 3 bases, with 9 bases sitting between them. The CDR3 spans 14 residues. In DNA form, the CDR3 reads TGTGCCAGCAGCTTTCCTAGCTACTACAATGAGCAGTTCTTC. Protein: CASSFPSYYNEQFF. Full variable domain (outside the CDR3, taken from reference TRBV5-8 and TRBJ2-1): EAGVTQSPTHLIKTRGQQATLRCSPISGHTSVYWYQQALGLGLQFLLWYDEGEERNRGNFPPRFSGRQFPNYSSELNVNALELEDSALYLCASSFPSYYNEQFFGPGTRLTVL.

The V and J genes are TRBV4-1 and TRBJ2-5, with 10 bases fitting TRBD2. The ends lost 5 bases at V and 2 bases at J; junction bases unmatched: 5. This CDR3 has 15 amino acids. Germline CDR1 reads MGHRA; CDR2 reads YSYEKL. The CDR3 loop is CASSSSGGSQETQYF. The CDR3 region has the DNA TGCGCCAGCAGCTCTAGCGGGGGTTCACAAGAGACCCAGTACTTC.